This T cell receptor beta chain was captured by sequencing in a study of CD8+ T cells in alopecia areata. General observations from the study: In lesional scalp, particularly from alopecia totalis/universalis, clonality was higher than in normal scalp.

cDNA prepared by RNA extraction and subsequent reverse transcription served as the template for sequencing. The repertoire was sequenced with immunoSEQ multiplex PCR; TCRdb's copy has only in-frame clones and lacks some. The table records about 140,000 clones, approximately 50% of them present only once. This clone came up a few times. The antigen remains undetermined. The V end was cut by 2 bases, the J end by 1 base, with 8 bases between. This CDR3 contains 14 residues. Germline values: CDR1 MGHRA, CDR2 YSYEKL. V and J are TRBV4-1 and TRBJ2-5; D may be TRBD1 (5 bases). The source is a human donor with alopecia areata. The sample in question was CD4+ T cells sorted from blood, obtained at week 0. The CDR3, as DNA: TGCGCCAGCAGCCAACAGGGCAGCCAAGAGACCCAGTACTTC. Its translation is CASSQQGSQETQYF.